This T cell receptor (beta chain) was sequenced in a study of blood T cell repertoires in COVID-19. Overall study: Acute and convalescent COVID-19 samples came from the United States, Italy and Spain. Sample material is recorded as cDNA or gDNA derived from T cells, B-cell-depleted T cells, or PBMCs.

Original handling: Amplification with reference gene primers provided the estimates of nucleated cell counts. Using immunoSEQ multiplex PCR, the repertoire was profiled, and TCRdb retains in-frame clones only, with some absent. The D gene and trimming were derived from the DNA, and the V and J assignments and clone size from that table. The sample contains a few hundred thousand clones, approximately 92% of which appear only once. This clone was picked up one time. Trimming at V came to 4 bases and at J to 4 bases, leaving 8 bases not matched to a gene. Germline V CDR1 and CDR2: KGHDR, SFDVKD. The CDR3 extends over 16 amino acids.

This TCR derives from a woman aged 40 to 50 who had recovered from COVID-19. The source material was peripheral blood. V is TRBV24-1 and J is TRBJ2-1; 8 bases fit TRBD1. CDR3 amino acids: CATSDSDRAPYNEQFF. The DNA of the CDR3 is TGTGCCACCAGTGACTCGGACAGGGCCCCTTACAATGAGCAGTTCTTC.